Listed here are 20 T cell receptor beta chains from one sample, sequenced in a study of blood T cells in healthy people across ages. Using a J-beta primer mix together with a sample-barcoded 5' primer, a second PCR was run for 7 to 11 cycles. Via MiXCR, TCRdb re-called the 5' RACE reads, giving one row per CDR3 protein. This sample has around 800,000 distinct CDR3 sequences; approximately 55% occur once, and the top ten carry 41%. Input material: blood. The receptors were gathered from a man older than 75 in good health.

This chain connects TRBV20-1 to TRBJ2-7; 10 bases map to TRBD2. Gene TRBJ2-5 matches the end of the DNA better, so the J call may be wrong. Germline assignment: CDR1 DFQATT and CDR2 SNEGSKA (reference sequence). The length of the CDR3 is 17 residues. The CDR3 DNA follows: TGCAGTGCTAGAGATAGAGCGTCTAGCGGGAGAAGGGAGACCCAGTACTTC. This sequence encodes CSARDRASSGRRETQYF.

This chain connects TRBV20-1 to TRBJ2-5; D is ambiguous. CDR3 length: 11 amino acids. Germline loops: CDR1 DFQATT, CDR2 SNEGSKA (reference sequence). V was shortened by 4 bases and J by 1 base, with 4 bases between the two germline ends. The CDR3 DNA reads as TGCAGTGCTACCAGCCAAGAGACCCAGTACTTC. Its protein product is CSATSQETQYF.

The rearrangement uses TRBV5-5 and TRBJ2-3; maybe TRBD1 (6 bases). The CDR3 sequence is 14 residues long. V lost 4 bases, J lost 2 bases, and 11 bases lay in between. Germline CDR1 and CDR2: SGHKS and YYEKEE (reference sequence). CDR3 sequence reads: CASSIQGNTDTQYF. As DNA, the CDR3 is TGTGCCAGCAGCATCCAGGGGAACACAGATACGCAGTATTTT.

The DNA of the CDR3 is TGCGCCAGCAGCCAAGAAGGACGAATGTATGGGGCCAACGTCCTGACTTTC. Encoded protein: CASSQEGRMYGANVLTF. The chain couples TRBV4-1 to TRBJ2-6; D remains ambiguous. Trimming removed 0 bases from V and 3 bases from J, with 12 bases in between. CDR1 and CDR2 from the germline V gene are MGHRA and YSYEKL. This CDR3 is 17 amino acids long.

This clonotype was recorded a few times. V and J are TRBV10-3 and TRBJ2-5, with D possibly being TRBD1 or TRBD2 (5 bases each). Per germline, CDR1 ENHRY and CDR2 SYGVKD. The CDR3 totals 15 residues. The V and J ends lost 4 bases and 3 bases respectively, with 15 bases between them. CDR3 loop: CAISGLWDRKETQYF. The CDR3 region has the DNA TGTGCCATCAGTGGTCTCTGGGACCGGAAAGAGACCCAGTACTTC.

This clonotype was seen a handful of times. The gene calls are TRBV4-1 and TRBJ2-3, with 7 nucleotides matching TRBD1. The ends lost 2 bases at V and 14 bases at J; junction bases unmatched: 16. The CDR3 is 15 residues long. Germline lookup yields CDR1 MGHRA and CDR2 YSYEKL. For the CDR3, the DNA is TGCGCCAGCAGCCAATGGGGACAGAAGCACAGATACGCGTATTTT. Encoded protein: CASSQWGQKHRYAYF.

This clonotype came up a few times. The chain carries TRBV7-9 and TRBJ2-7; perhaps TRBD2 as D (6 bases). Per germline, CDR1 SEHNR and CDR2 FQNEAQ (reference sequence). This CDR3 contains 14 residues. Deletions cut 5 bases from V and 4 bases from J, with 15 bases between. In nucleotides, the CDR3 is TGTGCCAGCAGCACCGGTGGGGGGAGTTACGAGCAGTACTTC. It encodes CASSTGGGSYEQYF. Based on the CDR3 plus reference TRBV7-9 and TRBJ2-7, the full variable domain is DTGVSQNPRHKITKRGQNVTFRCDPISEHNRLYWYRQTLGQGPEFLTYFQNEAQLEKSRLLSDRFSAERPKGSFSTLEIQRTEQGDSAMYLCASSTGGGSYEQYFGPGTRLTVT.

The gene calls are TRBV10-3 and TRBJ2-1; 9 nucleotides line up with TRBD2. Trimming at V came to 7 bases and at J to 9 bases, leaving 13 bases not matched to a gene. The CDR3 totals 15 residues. Germline lookup yields CDR1 ENHRY and CDR2 SYGVKD. CDR3 region: CAITSLAGGPPEQFF. CDR3 nucleotide sequence: TGTGCCATCACCTCTCTCGCGGGAGGGCCCCCTGAGCAGTTCTTC.

Only one count was recorded for this clonotype. This chain links TRBV2 with TRBJ2-5, with unresolved D. The CDR3 is 16 amino acids. Germline V lookup: CDR1 SNHLY, CDR2 FYNNEI. V was cut by 6 bases and J by 2 bases, with 19 bases left in between. In nucleotides, the CDR3 is TGTGCCAGCAGCGATTCCTTTATCCGCCCTCAAGAGACCCAGTACTTC. Translation: CASSDSFIRPQETQYF.

This clonotype was detected a few times. V usage is TRBV11-1 and J usage is TRBJ2-5; 7 bases line up with TRBD1. Germline V gene sequence: CDR1 SGHAT, CDR2 FQDESV (reference sequence). This CDR3 has 14 amino acids. V shed 2 bases and J 5 bases; nucleotides not matched to a gene: 5. CDR3 sequence (DNA): TGTGCCAGCAGCTTAAGTACAGGGGTGGAGACCCAGTACTTC. Translation: CASSLSTGVETQYF.

This clonotype was found many times. The CDR3: CASSSRDQDPNEQYF. The CDR3 nucleotides read TGTGCCAGCAGCTCCCGGGACCAAGATCCTAACGAGCAGTACTTC. The genes are TRBV3-1 and TRBJ2-7; D may correspond to TRBD1 or TRBD2 (5 bases each). This CDR3 is 15 amino acids long. Trimming stripped 5 bases from V and 5 bases from J, with 19 bases between. Germline CDR1 and CDR2: LGHDT and YNNKEL (reference sequence).

This clonotype was seen more than once but under ten times. The J gene is TRBJ2-7, the V gene TRBV7-2; 7 bases agree with TRBD2. Germline V gene data show CDR1 as SGHTA and CDR2 as FQGNSA. J lost 10 bases, V lost 8 bases, and 8 bases had no gene match. CDR3 length: 11 residues. The CDR3 loop is CASGGGTPQYF. Here the CDR3 DNA reads TGTGCCAGCGGGGGGGGAACCCCTCAGTACTTC.

The chain recombines TRBV5-1 with TRBJ2-5; maybe TRBD2 (6 bases). Germline V CDR1 and CDR2: SGHRS, YFSETQ. V lost 1 base and J 2 bases, leaving 9 bases between the germline ends. The CDR3 covers 14 residues. The CDR3 nucleotides are TGCGCCAGCAGCTTGACGGACTATCAAGAGACCCAGTACTTC. Translating it yields CASSLTDYQETQYF.

This clonotype was recorded a few times. The chain joins TRBV20-1 to TRBJ2-4, with D maybe TRBD2 (5 bases). The end of the DNA is better explained by TRBJ2-5, so the J call may be wrong. Germline V lookup: CDR1 DFQATT, CDR2 SNEGSKA (reference sequence). The CDR3 consists of 13 residues. In nucleotides, the CDR3 is TGCAGTGCTAGGGACTCCAGTCGAGAGACCCAGTACTTC. Translated, it gives CSARDSSRETQYF.

This clonotype was observed once. V gene TRBV3-1 combines with J gene TRBJ2-1; 8 positions agree with TRBD2. The assigned J gene may be wrong: the sequence end matches TRBJ2-7 better. Germline CDR1 and CDR2: LGHDT and YNNKEL (reference sequence). CDR3 length: 16 amino acids. The CDR3 is CASSQDLAREAYEQYF. Here the CDR3 DNA reads TGTGCCAGCAGCCAAGATCTTGCGCGGGAGGCCTACGAGCAGTACTTC.

The genes are TRBV15 and TRBJ2-1; possible D gene TRBD2, 6 bases. CDR3 length: 16 amino acids. The V gene lost 1 base and the J gene lost 7 bases, with 17 bases spanning the gap. Germline loops: CDR1 LNHNV, CDR2 YYDKDF (reference sequence). The CDR3 DNA sequence: TGTGCCACCAGCAGAGTGAACAGGAGGGGTGGGAATGAGCAGTTCTTC. It is translated as CATSRVNRRGGNEQFF.

This chain connects TRBV7-2 to TRBJ2-1; a weak D match, TRBD1 (7 bases). The CDR3 extends over 14 amino acids. V dropped 6 bases and J dropped 10 bases, with 19 bases sitting between them. Per the germline V gene, CDR1 is SGHTA and CDR2 is FQGNSA. The CDR3 region is CASRGGGAAREQFF. CDR3 nucleotide sequence: TGTGCCAGCAGAGGAGGGGGCGCAGCTCGGGAGCAGTTCTTC.

CDR3 DNA: TGCAGTGCTAGAATTAGCGTAAGGGTCGACGAGCAGTACTTC. As protein: CSARISVRVDEQYF. The V and J genes are TRBV20-1 and TRBJ2-5, with D possibly matching TRBD2 (5 bases). The DNA end lines up better with TRBJ2-7; the J call may be wrong. This CDR3 has 14 residues. Germline-derived CDR1 and CDR2 are DFQATT and SNEGSKA (reference sequence).

This clonotype was counted many times. The rearrangement joins TRBV14 to TRBJ2-1, with a weak D call TRBD2 (7 bases). The CDR3 runs to 13 residues. In germline, CDR1 is SGHDN, CDR2 FVKESK. V lost 4 bases and J 10 bases, leaving 14 bases between the germline ends. CDR3 in DNA: TGTGCCAGCAGCCTGGTGCGGGGGCTGGAGCAGTTCTTC. Its translation is CASSLVRGLEQFF.

The chain carries TRBV9 and TRBJ1-2; 7 bases align to TRBD1. Germline lookup yields CDR1 SGDLS and CDR2 YYNGEE. This CDR3 is 14 amino acids long. Trimming at V came to 4 bases and at J to 3 bases, leaving 6 bases not matched to a gene. CDR3 in DNA: TGTGCCAGCAGCCGTCAGGGGGAATACTATGGCTACACCTTC. Its translation: CASSRQGEYYGYTF.